What follows describes a single T cell receptor (beta chain). Antigen: not known. A universal primer site arose from template switching, and cDNA bore unique molecular identifiers. TCRdb processed the 5' RACE reads anew with MiXCR; each CDR3 protein has one entry. The profile shows roughly 470,000 distinct CDR3 sequences, about 13% of them singletons. This sample is drawn from a study of identical twins. General observations from the study: Partial confounding of zero-insertion analyses by invariant MAIT and iNKT cells was possible. Out-of-frame TCR alpha sharing observed in monozygotic twins exceeded model estimates.

The same sample was also studied in work on yellow fever vaccine responses in identical twins.

The source material was CD4+ T cells sorted from blood. This TCR was recovered from a woman aged 18-29 years in good health.

CDR3 sequence reads: CASSLALRGLETQYF. CDR3 DNA sequence: TGTGCCAGCAGCTTAGCGCTCCGGGGATTGGAGACCCAGTACTTC. The chain employs TRBV7-9 and TRBJ2-5; perhaps TRBD2 as D (5 bases). This CDR3 spans 15 amino acids. Trimming cost V 0 bases and J 5 bases, with 13 bases left between them. Germline values: CDR1 SEHNR, CDR2 FQNEAQ (reference sequence).